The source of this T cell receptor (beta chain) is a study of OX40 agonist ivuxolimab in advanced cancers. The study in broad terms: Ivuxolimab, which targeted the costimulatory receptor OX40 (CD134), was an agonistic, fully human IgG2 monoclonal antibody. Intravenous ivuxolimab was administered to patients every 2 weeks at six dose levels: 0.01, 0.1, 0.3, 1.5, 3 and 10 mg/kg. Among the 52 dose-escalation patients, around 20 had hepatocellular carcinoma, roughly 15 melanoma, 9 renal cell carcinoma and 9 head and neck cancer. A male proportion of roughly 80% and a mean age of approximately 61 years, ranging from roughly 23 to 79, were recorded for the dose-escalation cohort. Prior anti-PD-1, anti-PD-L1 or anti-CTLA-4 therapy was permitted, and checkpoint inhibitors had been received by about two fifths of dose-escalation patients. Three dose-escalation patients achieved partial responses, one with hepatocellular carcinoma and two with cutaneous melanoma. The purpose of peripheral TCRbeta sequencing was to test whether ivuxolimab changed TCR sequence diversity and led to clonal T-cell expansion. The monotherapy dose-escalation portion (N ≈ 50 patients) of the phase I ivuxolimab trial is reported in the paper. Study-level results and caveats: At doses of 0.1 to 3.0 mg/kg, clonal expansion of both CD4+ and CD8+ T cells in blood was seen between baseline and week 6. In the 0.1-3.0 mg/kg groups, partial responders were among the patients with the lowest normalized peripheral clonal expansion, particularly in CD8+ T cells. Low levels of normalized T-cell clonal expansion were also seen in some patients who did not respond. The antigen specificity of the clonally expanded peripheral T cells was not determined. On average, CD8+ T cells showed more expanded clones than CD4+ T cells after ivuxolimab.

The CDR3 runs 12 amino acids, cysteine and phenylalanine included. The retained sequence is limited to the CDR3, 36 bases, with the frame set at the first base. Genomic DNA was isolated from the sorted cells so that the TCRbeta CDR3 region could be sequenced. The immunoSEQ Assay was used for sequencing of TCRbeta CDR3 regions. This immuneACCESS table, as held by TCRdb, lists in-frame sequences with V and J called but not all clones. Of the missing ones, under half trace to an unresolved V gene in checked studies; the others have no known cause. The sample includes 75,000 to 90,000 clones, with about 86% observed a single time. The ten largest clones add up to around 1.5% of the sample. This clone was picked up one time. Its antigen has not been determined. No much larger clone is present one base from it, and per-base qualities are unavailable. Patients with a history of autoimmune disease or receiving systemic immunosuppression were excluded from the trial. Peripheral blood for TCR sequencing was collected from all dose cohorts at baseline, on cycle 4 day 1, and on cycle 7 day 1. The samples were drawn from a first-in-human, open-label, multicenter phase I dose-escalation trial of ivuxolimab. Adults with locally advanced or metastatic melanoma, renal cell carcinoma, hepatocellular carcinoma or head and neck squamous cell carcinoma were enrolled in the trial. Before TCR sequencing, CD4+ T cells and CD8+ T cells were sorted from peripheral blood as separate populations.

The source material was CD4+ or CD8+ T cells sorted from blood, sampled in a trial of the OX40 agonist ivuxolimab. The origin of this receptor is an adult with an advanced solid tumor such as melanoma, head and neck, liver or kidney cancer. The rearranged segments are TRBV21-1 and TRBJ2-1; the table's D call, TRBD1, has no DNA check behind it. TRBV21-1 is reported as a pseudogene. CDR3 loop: CASHSSYNEQFF. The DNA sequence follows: TGTGCCAGCCACAGTTCGTACAATGAGCAGTTCTTC.